This TCR beta chain was identified during a study of CXCR3-negative and CXCR3-positive naive CD8 T cells. Germline V gives CDR1 MNHEY, CDR2 SVGAGI. There are 14 residues in the CDR3. It was by 5' RACE with UMI labels that the TRB cDNA libraries were prepared. TCRdb reprocessed the 5' RACE reads, with one entry per CDR3 protein and no DNA. The repertoire table contains about 130,000 distinct CDR3 sequences. The sample was naive CXCR3- CD8+ T cells from blood. The subset was: CD45RO-CCR7+CD27+CD95- naive CD8+ T cells lacking CXCR3 (TNR3-). The chain couples TRBV6-5 to TRBJ2-1; TCRdb's assignment of TRBD2 cannot be checked, as there is no DNA. This receptor was identified in a human donor in good health. Some clones in this sample may be carry-over from other donors' samples. The CDR3 sequence: CASSSGTSGNEQFF.